This T cell receptor beta chain comes out of a study of blood T cell repertoires in COVID-19. Study as a whole: Spain, Italy and the United States supplied samples that represented acute and convalescent COVID-19. Nucleic acid was either cDNA or gDNA, and it came from T cells, B-cell-depleted T cells, or PBMCs.

As processed by the authors: Using reference gene primer amplification, nucleated cell counts were estimated. The method was immunoSEQ multiplex PCR; TCRdb's version includes in-frame clones alone and lacks a portion of them. V and J calls and clone size come straight from that table; D and trimming were deduced from the DNA. The sample records some 180,000 clones, about 83% being singletons. This clone has a handful of counts. A read error may account for a junction end that differs from germline. CDR1 is ENHRY, CDR2 SYGVKD, per germline. The CDR3 loop spans 14 amino acids. Sequencing was done on a sample of peripheral blood. The chain is built from TRBV10-3 and TRBJ2-3; 7 bases align to TRBD1. The receptor was isolated from a woman aged 80 or older with COVID-19, enrolled during active disease. CDR3 residues: CAISPGTVTHTQYF. In DNA form, the CDR3 reads TGTGCCATCAGTCCCGGGACAGTCACACATACGCAGTATTTT.